The 5 T cell receptor beta chains below were found in one sample sequenced in a study of blood T cell repertoires in COVID-19 (dated by TCRdb to the early 2020s). To prepare the library, the immunoSEQ multiplex PCR assay was applied. The table comes from immuneACCESS by way of TCRdb, which keeps in-frame sequences with V and J called. Part of the clones is missing from these tables; in studies checked, under half for an unresolved V gene and the rest for unknown reasons. The sample data list about 200,000 clones, and 85% of these were observed just once. Almost 5% of the sample belongs to the ten largest clones. The source material was peripheral blood. The receptors derive from a woman of 80 years or more with acute or convalescent COVID-19.

This chain connects TRBV19 to TRBJ2-1; 8 bases are shared with TRBD1. Germline CDR1 is LNHDA and CDR2 is SQIVND (reference sequence). The CDR3 has 13 amino acids. The ends lost 3 bases at V and 7 bases at J; junction bases unmatched: 2. The DNA for the CDR3 is TGTGCCAGTAGTATTAACAGGGGGAATGAGCAGTTCTTC. Translation gives CASSINRGNEQFF.

The rearrangement joins TRBV28 to TRBJ1-1; D is undetermined. The CDR3 totals 12 residues. In germline, CDR1 is MDHEN, CDR2 SYDVKM. Trimming removed 8 bases from V and 2 bases from J, with 9 bases in between. The CDR3 loop reads CASGSRNTEAFF. The CDR3 DNA is TGTGCCAGCGGTTCGAGAAACACTGAAGCTTTCTTT.

The J gene is TRBJ1-5, the V gene TRBV3-1 (or the pseudogene TRBV3-2); TRBD1 is a possible D gene (5 bases). CDR1 and CDR2 from the germline V gene are LGHDT and YNNKEL (reference sequence). V was clipped by 1 base and J by 7 bases, with 11 bases between them. The CDR3 spans 14 residues. The DNA for the CDR3 is TGTGCCAGCAGCCAAGGGGCGGGGGGACAGCCCCAGCATTTT. Residues: CASSQGAGGQPQHF.

The V gene is TRBV29-1, the J gene TRBJ2-3; 9 bases match TRBD1. The V gene end was trimmed by 1 base and the J gene end by 2 bases; junction bases not matched to a gene: 10. In germline, CDR1 is SQVTM, CDR2 ANQGSEA. The CDR3 totals 17 residues. The CDR3 reads CSVEADRDRVPTDTQYF. CDR3 in DNA: TGCAGCGTTGAAGCCGACCGGGACAGGGTGCCCACAGATACGCAGTATTTT.

The chain combines TRBV5-1 with TRBJ1-6, with 9 nucleotides matching TRBD1. The CDR3 has 16 residues. CDR1 and CDR2 from the germline V gene are SGHRS and YFSETQ. The J segment lost 8 bases and the V segment lost 1 base, leaving 7 bases of the junction unmatched. In DNA, the CDR3 is TGCGCCAGCAGCTTGACGACGGACAGGGGTTATTCACCCCTCCACTTT. It codes for CASSLTTDRGYSPLHF.